This T cell receptor (beta chain) was captured in a study of blood T cell repertoires in COVID-19 (dated by TCRdb to about 2020). Regarding the research as a whole: Samples covering the acute and convalescent phases of COVID-19 were provided by collaborators in the United States, Italy and Spain. The samples were drawn from the first 160 participants of the ongoing ImmuneRACE study and from some 1,300 subjects provided by 6 global collaborators. The material from the prospective study consisted of cDNA or gDNA derived from T cells, B-cell-depleted T cells, or PBMCs. A freely available public database, intended as a resource for researchers studying the immune response to SARS-CoV-2, is where the repertoires were released. HLA class I and class II types, where available, came from metadata supplied by the sample provider rather than from assay-based typing. Nearly every sample came with metadata listing a de-identified subject ID, COVID-19 status, age in years and sex. Subjects who had been exposed to COVID-19, were actively infected with it, or had recovered from it provided the deeply sampled blood TCRbeta repertoires that made up the dataset.

In the prospective study, participants were 18 to 89 years old, resided in 20 to 30 geographic areas of the United States, and were enrolled through a virtual design. In the prospective study, participants were assigned to cohorts based on the clinical history participants reported in a screening survey and a study questionnaire. For ImmuneRACE Cohort 3, a participant was defined as recovered based on two consecutive negative NP/OP PCR tests, clearance by a healthcare professional, or resolution of symptoms. Mobile phlebotomists in the prospective study collected whole blood, serum and a nasopharyngeal or oropharyngeal swab from every participant. Additional blood draws and questionnaires over a 2-month period could optionally be provided by prospective study participants. Before DNA extraction, blood samples from the prospective study were shipped at room temperature or frozen. Summary of the overall study and its limitations: The quantity of clinical and demographic metadata differed by source and by participant and was supplied without curation.

TCRbeta CDR3 regions were amplified from genomic DNA by means of the immunoSEQ Assay, a bias-controlled multiplex PCR. For the original study's pipeline: The number of nucleated cells in each sample was estimated from the amplification of reference gene primers within the assay. To quantify the absolute abundance of each unique TCRbeta CDR3 rearrangement, sequence reads were collapsed and filtered. For each sample, productive Simpson clonality was calculated by taking the square root of Simpson's diversity index across productive rearrangements. TCRdb holds this immuneACCESS table with in-frame rearrangements only. Some clones are missing; in checked studies, unresolved V genes explain under half, and the rest has no known cause. The V and J calls and clone size were taken over from that table, and D and trimming were inferred from the DNA. This sample lists about 300,000 clones; 85% were detected once. The ten largest clones capture 2.5% to 3% of the sample.

At the junction V is shortened by 5 bases and J by 0 bases, with 7 bases in between. Sequences GTSNPN (CDR1) and SVGIG (CDR2) are obtained from the germline V gene (reference sequence). Inclusive of the bounding cysteine and phenylalanine, the CDR3 is 13 residues long. The DNA shown is the 39-base CDR3, in frame from base 1. As concerns this clone: Its antigen target is currently unknown. Qualities for individual bases were not recorded, and no much larger clone is one base off.

The chain was built from TRBV30 and TRBJ2-2; the D gene cannot be named for sure. The origin of this receptor is a woman aged 50 to 60 who had recovered from COVID-19. Sequencing was carried out using PBMCs or T cells enriched from blood (not recorded which). The nucleotide sequence reads TGTGCCTGGGAACACCCGAACACCGGGGAGCTGTTTTTT. Translated, it gives CAWEHPNTGELFF.